These 8 T cell receptor beta chains share one sample of origin, sequenced in a study of OX40 agonist ivuxolimab in advanced cancers. Method: immunoSEQ multiplex PCR; TCRdb's copy keeps in-frame clones and lacks some. The sample lists more than 100,000 clones; 85% to 95% were seen once. This specimen consisted of CD4+ or CD8+ T cells sorted from blood, obtained in a trial of the OX40 agonist ivuxolimab. The origin of the receptors is an adult with an advanced solid tumor such as melanoma, head and neck, liver or kidney cancer.

V usage is TRBV6-6 and J usage is TRBJ2-7; no definite D call. Germline CDR1 and CDR2: MNHNY and SVGAGI (reference sequence). Trimming stripped 2 bases from V and 2 bases from J, with 13 bases between. The CDR3 runs to 15 residues. The CDR3 region has the DNA TGTGCCAGCAGTTACCGGTACACTCGGACCTACGAGCAGTACTTC. It yields the protein CASSYRYTRTYEQYF.

This clone showed up just a few times. The chain employs TRBV7-9 and TRBJ1-2; unclear D gene. The CDR3 sequence is 12 residues long. The germline V gene has CDR1 SEHNR and CDR2 FQNEAQ (reference sequence). With 2 bases removed from V and 13 bases from J, the gap between germline ends came to 14 bases. CDR3 sequence (DNA): TGTGCCAGCAGCTTACAGTACTACGGCCCCACCTTC. This translates into CASSLQYYGPTF.

This chain links TRBV5-1 with TRBJ2-1; 13 nucleotides agree with TRBD2. Germline CDR1 SGHRS, CDR2 YFSETQ. Germline trimming cut 3 bases from V and 7 bases from J; bases unmatched to any gene: 4. The CDR3 runs to 15 residues. CDR3 bases: TGCGCCAGCAGCTGGACTAGCGGGAGCTGGAATGAGCAGTTCTTC. This codes for CASSWTSGSWNEQFF. The whole variable domain, filled in from reference TRBV5-1 and TRBJ2-1, reads KAGVTQTPRYLIKTRGQQVTLSCSPISGHRSVSWYQQTPGQGLQFLFEYFSETQRNKGNFPGRFSGRQFSNSRSEMNVSTLELGDSALYLCASSWTSGSWNEQFFGPGTRLTVL.

This clone showed up just a few times. This chain links TRBV11-2 with TRBJ2-1, with D maybe TRBD1 (6 bases). Germline V CDR1 and CDR2: SGHAT, FQNNGV. The CDR3 is 13 amino acids. V was pared by 8 bases and J by 4 bases, with 12 bases between. The CDR3 sequence is CASQTGLYNEQFF. The DNA of the CDR3 is TGTGCCAGCCAGACAGGCCTATACAATGAGCAGTTCTTC.

This clone was seen only a few times. The gene calls are TRBV4-1 and TRBJ2-7; perhaps TRBD2 as D (6 bases). The CDR3 runs 17 residues. With 1 base removed from V and 0 bases from J, the gap between germline ends came to 16 bases. Germline V gene sequence: CDR1 MGHRA, CDR2 YSYEKL. In nucleotides, the CDR3 is TGCGCCAGCAGCCAAGGAGCCCTAGCGAGAACCTCCTACGAGCAGTACTTC. Translating it yields CASSQGALARTSYEQYF.

The genes are TRBV7-2 and TRBJ2-7; D is uncertain. The germline V gene has CDR1 SGHTA and CDR2 FQGNSA. V lost 1 base, J lost 2 bases, and 9 bases lay in between. The CDR3 runs to 14 residues. The CDR3 here is CASSLVWATYEQYF. CDR3 coding DNA: TGTGCCAGCAGCTTAGTTTGGGCCACCTACGAGCAGTACTTC.

V and J are TRBV27 and TRBJ1-1; D perhaps matches TRBD1 (6 bases). This CDR3 contains 17 residues. Germline CDR1 reads MNHEY; CDR2 reads SMNVEV (reference sequence). V lost 8 bases and J lost 7, with 29 bases in between. The CDR3 DNA sequence: TGTGCCAGCGTCCCCCCGTTATTTCGGGGGCGTGTCAGTGAAGCTTTCTTT. The encoded protein is CASVPPLFRGRVSEAFF.

The chain recombines TRBV7-9 with TRBJ2-1; 10 nucleotides agree with TRBD2. The CDR3 sequence is 18 residues long. V lost 5 bases, J lost 7 bases, and 17 bases stayed unmatched. CDR1 SEHNR and CDR2 FQNEAQ come from the germline V gene (reference sequence). CDR3 protein: CASSPLKGLAVQGNEQFF. DNA for the CDR3: TGTGCCAGCAGCCCGTTAAAAGGACTAGCGGTTCAAGGGAATGAGCAGTTCTTC.